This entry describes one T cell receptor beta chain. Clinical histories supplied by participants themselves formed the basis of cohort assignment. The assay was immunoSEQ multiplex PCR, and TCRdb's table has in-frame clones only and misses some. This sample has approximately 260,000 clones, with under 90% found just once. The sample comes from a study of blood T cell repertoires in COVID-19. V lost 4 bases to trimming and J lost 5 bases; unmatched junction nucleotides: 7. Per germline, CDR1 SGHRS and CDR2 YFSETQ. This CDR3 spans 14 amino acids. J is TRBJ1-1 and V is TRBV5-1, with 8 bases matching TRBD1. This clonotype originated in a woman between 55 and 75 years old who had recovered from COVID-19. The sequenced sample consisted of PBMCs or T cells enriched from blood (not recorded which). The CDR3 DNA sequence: TGCGCCAGCAGCCCTCAGGGGGCAGGGACTGAAGCTTTCTTT. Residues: CASSPQGAGTEAFF.